This passage covers 16 T cell receptor beta chains from one sample sequenced in a study of shared clonotypes between healthy human individuals. Assay used: immunoSEQ multiplex PCR; TCRdb lists only in-frame clones, some missing. The table lists 2 million to 2.5 million clones, around 95% of them singletons, with approximately 0.13% in the top ten. Specimen: naive CD4+ T cells sorted from blood. Subset denoted: CD45RA+ positively selected. These receptor sequences come from a man aged 18 to 35 in good health.

The chain couples TRBV18 to TRBJ2-5, with 10 bases that match TRBD2. With V trimmed by 3 bases and J by 1 base, 5 bases remained unmatched. CDR3 length: 16 amino acids. Germline assignment: CDR1 KGHSH and CDR2 LQKENI. The CDR3 sequence: CASSPPSGGLQETQYF. Written as DNA, the CDR3 is TGTGCCAGCTCACCCCCTAGCGGGGGCCTCCAAGAGACCCAGTACTTC.

V and J are TRBV7-2 and TRBJ2-5; 12 positions agree with TRBD2. Trimming removed 2 bases from V and 4 bases from J; junction bases left unmatched: 11. The germline V gene encodes CDR1 SGHTA and CDR2 FQGNSA. The CDR3 consists of 18 residues. As DNA, the CDR3 is TGTGCCAGCAGCTTATTTATACTAGCGGGAGGTGGGATAGAGACCCAGTACTTC. Translating it yields CASSLFILAGGGIETQYF.

J is TRBJ1-3 and V is TRBV6-5; D uncertain. Germline V gene sequence: CDR1 MNHEY, CDR2 SVGAGI. This CDR3 spans 14 amino acids. V lost 6 bases and J lost 0, with 9 bases in between. This chain's CDR3 is CASRAESSGNTIYF. DNA for the CDR3: TGTGCCAGCAGGGCAGAGAGCTCTGGAAACACCATATATTTT.

The chain combines TRBV6-5 with TRBJ2-4, with D uncertain. V lost 8 bases to trimming and J lost 2 bases, with 7 bases between them. The V gene's germline CDR1 is MNHEY and CDR2 SVGAGI. CDR3 length equals 12 residues. The CDR3 region is CASGNPKNIQYF. The DNA of the CDR3 is TGTGCCAGCGGAAATCCCAAAAACATTCAGTACTTC.

CDR3 loop: CAISEATGADGYTF. CDR3 sequence (DNA): TGTGCCATCAGTGAGGCAACAGGGGCCGATGGCTACACCTTC. J is TRBJ1-2 and V is TRBV10-3, with 7 bases matching TRBD1. The J segment lost 6 bases and the V segment lost 2 bases, leaving 6 bases of the junction unmatched. In germline, CDR1 is ENHRY, CDR2 SYGVKD. This CDR3 region has 14 residues.

The chain joins TRBV15 to TRBJ2-7, with no clear D. Trimming shortened V by 0 bases and J by 0 bases, and 12 bases separated the two germline ends. This CDR3 comprises 16 residues. Germline V lookup: CDR1 LNHNV, CDR2 YYDKDF (reference sequence). The CDR3 sequence: CATSREYGKSSYEQYF. CDR3 DNA: TGTGCCACCAGCAGAGAGTACGGCAAGAGCTCCTACGAGCAGTACTTC.

The V and J genes are TRBV30 and TRBJ1-2; 8 positions agree with TRBD1. Germline CDR1 reads GTSNPN; CDR2 reads SVGIG (reference sequence). The junction had 10 bases not matched to a gene; V was cut back by 4 bases and J by 3 bases. The CDR3 extends over 15 amino acids. CDR3 DNA sequence: TGTGCCTGGACAGGGGGCCTTGTTACTGACTATGGCTACACCTTC. Its protein product is CAWTGGLVTDYGYTF.

The V and J genes are TRBV6-1 and TRBJ2-3, with D perhaps being TRBD1 or TRBD2 (5 bases each). The V gene lost 6 bases and the J gene lost 0 bases, with 13 bases spanning the gap. Germline-derived CDR1 and CDR2 are MNHNS and SASEGT. The CDR3 contains 15 residues. The CDR3 loop is CASREGYSSTDTQYF. In DNA form, the CDR3 reads TGTGCCAGCAGAGAGGGGTATTCTAGCACAGATACGCAGTATTTT.

V gene TRBV19 combines with J gene TRBJ1-1; the D is unclear. CDR1 and CDR2 from the germline V gene are LNHDA and SQIVND (reference sequence). V lost 1 base to trimming and J lost 5 bases, with 11 bases between them. This CDR3 spans 14 amino acids. CDR3 nucleotides: TGTGCCAGTAGTATAGGTAGGGTAGCAACTGAAGCTTTCTTT. It specifies CASSIGRVATEAFF.

V and J are TRBV5-1 and TRBJ2-7; 9 bases line up with TRBD2. The trim removed 4 bases at V and 5 bases at J, leaving 13 bases unmatched. Germline V gives CDR1 SGHRS, CDR2 YFSETQ. The CDR3 is 16 amino acids. In DNA, the CDR3 is TGCGCCAGCAGCCCCGGACTAGCGTTTGCTGGGAACGAGCAGTACTTC. Protein product: CASSPGLAFAGNEQYF.

This clone appeared a single time. V usage is TRBV10-1 and J usage is TRBJ2-1; perhaps D is TRBD1 or TRBD2 (5 bases each). V lost 5 bases to trimming and J lost 4 bases, with 15 bases between them. The CDR3 spans 15 residues. Per germline, CDR1 WNHNN and CDR2 SYGVQD (reference sequence). CDR3 nucleotides: TGCGCCAGCAGTCCCGACGGGGCAGGATACAATGAGCAGTTCTTC. This sequence encodes CASSPDGAGYNEQFF.

The chain joins TRBV5-1 to TRBJ2-7, with no clear D. From germline, CDR1 is SGHRS and CDR2 YFSETQ. V was clipped by 0 bases and J by 3 bases, with 10 bases between them. The CDR3 is made up of 14 amino acids. The chain's CDR3 is CASSLDYALYEQYF. CDR3 bases: TGCGCCAGCAGCTTGGACTACGCCCTCTACGAGCAGTACTTC.

The rearrangement uses TRBV4-1 and TRBJ1-2, with D hard to call. V was trimmed by 4 bases and J by 1 base, leaving 10 bases between them. CDR1 is MGHRA, CDR2 YSYEKL, per germline. CDR3 length: 14 residues. CDR3 protein: CASSPQTGNYGYTF. The CDR3 DNA sequence: TGCGCCAGCAGCCCTCAGACGGGTAACTATGGCTACACCTTC.

This chain links TRBV10-2 with TRBJ2-7; D not resolved. Trimming took off 5 bases at V and 7 bases at J, with 12 bases between the two ends. Germline CDR1 WSHSY, CDR2 SAAADI. The CDR3 runs to 12 residues. CDR3 protein: CASSYYLGEQYF. CDR3 sequence (DNA): TGCGCCAGCAGTTATTACCTGGGGGAGCAGTACTTC.

V and J are TRBV6-1 and TRBJ1-6; possibly TRBD1 for D (5 bases). Trimming removed 7 bases from V and 3 bases from J, with 13 bases in between. Per germline, CDR1 MNHNS and CDR2 SASEGT. The length of the CDR3 is 15 residues. The CDR3 nucleotides read TGTGCCAGCAAACCAGACAGAGTCTATAATTCACCCCTCCACTTT. The encoded protein is CASKPDRVYNSPLHF.

This clone was observed once. This chain links TRBV5-6 with TRBJ2-1; 11 nucleotides agree with TRBD2. The germline CDR1 and CDR2 sequences are SGHDT and YYEEEE. The CDR3 loop spans 15 amino acids. With V trimmed by 0 bases and J by 6 bases, 2 bases remained unmatched. CDR3 coding DNA: TGTGCCAGCAGCTTGGAAGGACTAGCGGGCAATGAGCAGTTCTTC. Its protein product is CASSLEGLAGNEQFF.